This T cell receptor beta chain came from a study of T-cell reconstitution after alpha-beta-depleted transplantation in children. Study results and limitations: Newly made T cells mostly supplied T-cell counts and diversity one year after transplant. There were some patients whose high TCRbeta diversity at day 60 came from surviving recipient T cells and thymic progenitors. Several hundred graft clones that had expanded were reportedly the source of alpha-beta T cells about two months after transplant.

For this clonotype: The antigen is unknown.

Germline loops: CDR1 WSHSY, CDR2 SAAADI. Trimming left V 3 bases short and J 7 bases short, with 12 bases between. This CDR3 is 14 amino acids long. For TCRbeta, the library was prepared with unique molecular identifiers. TCRdb ran MiXCR on the PCR reads and lists one entry per CDR3 protein. Seen here are fewer than 750,000 distinct CDR3 sequences, 20% to 30% observed once, and the top ten hold around a third. V is TRBV10-2 and J is TRBJ2-2, with D perhaps TRBD2 (5 bases). This sequence was found in a boy less than two years old with Wiskott-Aldrich syndrome, due to receive a stem cell transplant. The sample was PBMCs, taken before TCRalphabeta/CD19-depleted stem cell transplant. In DNA, the CDR3 is TGCGCCAGCAGTGAAGTGGGAGAGGTCGGGGAGCTGTTTTTT. Translated, it gives CASSEVGEVGELFF.